This T cell receptor beta chain was captured in a study of T cells after yellow fever vaccination (dated by TCRdb to the late 2010s). Background on the whole study: The SMART-Seq v4 Ultra Low Input RNA kit was used to prepare libraries from fractions with low cell numbers. To follow T-cell clones before and after both primary and booster YFV17D yellow fever vaccination, bulk TCR alpha and beta repertoires underwent longitudinal sequencing. Two healthy male donors made up the cohort, one aged 18 to 29 years and the other aged 30 to 40 years. Blood was collected at multiple timepoints before and after primary and secondary immunization, and bulk PBMC replicates and cell subsets were isolated. Overall study outcomes, separate from this receptor: Most clones expanded after primary vaccination were re-detected after the booster (96% of CD4 and about 88% of CD8), suggesting broad memory maintenance. The secondary T-cell response was found to be weaker but faster than the primary response, with a peak reached on day 5 rather than on day 15. A small share of clonotypes occurred in both CD4 and CD8 compartments, likely arising from convergent recombination. Computational filtering was required because FACS-sorted repertoires could contain abundant contaminating clonotypes from the bulk population. Only two donors were included in the study, so the extent to which the findings can be generalized is limited.

Note on this clonotype: No antigen is known for it. No quality values exist for individual bases; no much larger clone is one base distant.

Sample treatment or condition, as interpreted from the label and publication: live attenuated yellow fever vaccine strain. At each blood-draw timepoint, two biological replicates of bulk PBMCs were obtained. A standard Ficoll-Paque protocol was used to isolate PBMCs from peripheral blood. TriZol was used to extract RNA from bulk PBMCs, CD4 and CD8 fractions, and dextramer-positive and dextramer-negative fractions. TCR cDNA was synthesized by 5'RACE template switching, which introduced a universal primer site and unique molecular identifiers. Priming of cDNA synthesis was performed from both the TCR alpha and TCR beta constant segments. Two PCR steps were used to amplify libraries, with sample barcodes and sequencing adapters being added in the second step. Sequencing of the libraries was done on either Illumina HiSeq 2500 (2x100 bp) or NovaSeq (2x150 bp). The authors' analysis ran thus. Demultiplexing of reads and collapsing into UMI consensus sequences were performed with MIGEC, and V(D)J alignment was carried out with MiXCR. Using edgeR on replicate PBMC samples, clonotypes were called vaccine-responding if FDR was below 0.01 and the log2 fold change was above 5 up to day 15. CD4 or CD8 identity was assigned to each bulk clonotype according to whether the clonotype was present at higher abundance in the sequenced CD4 repertoire or the sequenced CD8 repertoire. TCRdb cleaned the public reads at Q25 with fastp, built clones with MiXCR and kept in-frame beta chains. Rows with a matching CDR3 protein are joined into one entry that keeps the most common DNA and genes. These V and J calls are TCRdb output, not the study's own analysis. This sample holds 300,000 to 400,000 distinct CDR3 sequences; roughly 8.4% were observed only once. Of the sample, approximately 15% falls within the top ten clones.

The origin of this receptor is a man between 18 and 29 years old who received the YFV17D yellow fever vaccine. This material consisted of PBMCs, taken around 45 days after the first yellow fever vaccination.

The CDR3 here reads CGTGQYSNQPQHF. The nucleotides read TGTGGGACAGGGCAGTATAGCAATCAGCCCCAGCATTTT. The V gene is TRBV6-6 and the J gene is TRBJ1-5; 8 junctional bases match TRBD1. Measured from the cysteine to the phenylalanine, the CDR3 is 13 residues long. The read is trimmed to its CDR3 DNA, 39 bases read in frame from base 1. Looking up the germline V gene (reference sequence) yields CDR1 MNHNY and CDR2 SVGAGI.